The 21 T cell receptor beta chains below all came from one sample that was sequenced in a study of shared clonotypes between healthy human individuals. Sequencing was performed with immunoSEQ multiplex PCR; in TCRdb, only in-frame clones are kept and a portion is missing. This repertoire shows millions of clones, over 85% found once; its top ten account for around 0.14%. Source material: naive CD4+ T cells sorted from blood. Subset indicated: CD45RA+ positively selected. Every receptor here comes from a young man in good health.

The chain employs TRBV4-3 and TRBJ2-3; D is undetermined. Germline lookup yields CDR1 LGHNA and CDR2 YSLEER. The V gene lost 0 bases and the J gene lost 4 bases, with 11 bases spanning the gap. The CDR3 is 15 residues long. The CDR3 DNA is TGCGCCAGCAGCCAAGATTTAGGCGGCCCAGATACGCAGTATTTT. It codes for CASSQDLGGPDTQYF.

V usage is TRBV7-8 and J usage is TRBJ1-5; 9 bases are shared with TRBD1. V lost 5 bases and J lost 2; bases outside the gene matches: 4. The CDR3 is 15 residues long. The germline V gene has CDR1 SGHVS and CDR2 FQNEAQ. The chain's CDR3 is CASSSRQGGNQPQHF. CDR3 bases: TGTGCCAGCAGCAGTCGACAGGGGGGCAATCAGCCCCAGCATTTT.

The CDR3: CASSDGLAGTKTQYF. DNA of the CDR3: TGCGCCAGCAGTGACGGACTAGCGGGAACGAAGACCCAGTACTTC. The chain is built from TRBV10-1 and TRBJ2-5; 12 bases are a match to TRBD2. Germline V lookup: CDR1 WNHNN, CDR2 SYGVQD (reference sequence). The CDR3 is made up of 15 amino acids. Germline trimming cut 3 bases from V and 6 bases from J; bases unmatched to any gene: 5.

The chain has TRBV5-6 and TRBJ1-1; D unresolved. The CDR3 extends over 13 amino acids. The germline V and J ends were trimmed by 4 bases and 4 bases, with 11 bases remaining between them. The germline V gene encodes CDR1 SGHDT and CDR2 YYEEEE. The CDR3 spells CASSRRVGTEAFF. CDR3 DNA sequence: TGTGCCAGCAGCCGCCGGGTCGGCACTGAAGCTTTCTTT.

The chain is built from TRBV19 and TRBJ1-5, with 7 bases aligning to TRBD1. The ends lost 9 bases at V and 4 bases at J; junction bases unmatched: 6. CDR3 size: 13 residues. The germline V gene has CDR1 LNHDA and CDR2 SQIVND (reference sequence). In DNA, the CDR3 is TGTGCCAGCAGGGACAGAACAAATCAGCCCCAGCATTTT. Translating it yields CASRDRTNQPQHF.

V gene TRBV5-1 combines with J gene TRBJ1-1; no clear D. The CDR3 loop spans 15 amino acids. V lost 1 base, J lost 4 bases, and 14 bases lay in between. Germline assignment: CDR1 SGHRS and CDR2 YFSETQ. In DNA form, the CDR3 reads TGCGCCAGCAGCTTGTCAGCCTCGGTTTTCACTGAAGCTTTCTTT. Residues: CASSLSASVFTEAFF. Combining the CDR3 with reference TRBV5-1 and TRBJ1-1 gives the whole variable domain KAGVTQTPRYLIKTRGQQVTLSCSPISGHRSVSWYQQTPGQGLQFLFEYFSETQRNKGNFPGRFSGRQFSNSRSEMNVSTLELGDSALYLCASSLSASVFTEAFFGQGTRLTVV.

The gene calls are TRBV19 and TRBJ1-2, with no clear D. Germline V lookup: CDR1 LNHDA, CDR2 SQIVND (reference sequence). The CDR3 is made up of 11 amino acids. V lost 0 bases and J 9 bases, leaving 5 bases between the germline ends. DNA for the CDR3: TGTGCCAGTAGTATAGAGATGAGCTACACCTTC. Its protein product is CASSIEMSYTF.

The rearrangement uses TRBV21-1 and TRBJ2-7; the D segment call TRBD2 is taken from the table without a DNA check. TRBV21-1 is a pseudogene segment. The CDR3 is 16 amino acids. The CDR3, as DNA: TGTGCCAGCAGCAAAGGTCGGGGGAGATTGTTCTACGAGCAGTACTTC. Protein product: CASSKGRGRLFYEQYF.

The chain links TRBV7-2 to TRBJ1-5, with D hard to call. This CDR3 contains 13 residues. The germline CDR1 and CDR2 sequences are SGHTA and FQGNSA. V was shortened by 5 bases and J by 1 base, with 6 bases between the two germline ends. This CDR3 is CASSPQSNQPQHF. For the CDR3, the DNA is TGTGCCAGCAGCCCTCAGAGCAATCAGCCCCAGCATTTT.

The chain combines TRBV7-9 with TRBJ2-5; 9 bases fit TRBD1. This CDR3 is built from 15 residues. Per the germline V gene, CDR1 is SEHNR and CDR2 is FQNEAQ (reference sequence). V lost 1 base and J lost 2; bases outside the gene matches: 2. The CDR3 is CASSLDRGRQETQYF. The CDR3 DNA follows: TGTGCCAGCAGCTTAGACAGGGGGCGGCAAGAGACCCAGTACTTC. Combining the CDR3 with reference TRBV7-9 and TRBJ2-5 gives the whole variable domain DTGVSQNPRHKITKRGQNVTFRCDPISEHNRLYWYRQTLGQGPEFLTYFQNEAQLEKSRLLSDRFSAERPKGSFSTLEIQRTEQGDSAMYLCASSLDRGRQETQYFGPGTRLLVL.

The chain has TRBV7-9 and TRBJ2-4; 7 bases agree with TRBD2. CDR1 and CDR2 from the germline V gene are SEHNR and FQNEAQ (reference sequence). CDR3 size: 15 residues. Trimming at V came to 1 base and at J to 4 bases, leaving 4 bases not matched to a gene. The DNA for the CDR3 is TGTGCCAGCAGCTTAGGCGGGGACTATAAAAACATTCAGTACTTC. Amino acid sequence: CASSLGGDYKNIQYF.

For this clone: A read error may produce the germline difference seen at one junction end. V gene TRBV11-3 combines with J gene TRBJ2-7; 12 positions agree with TRBD2. Germline CDR1 reads SGHNT; CDR2 reads YENEEA. The length of the CDR3 is 14 residues. CDR3: CASSLGLAGGPVDF. Written as DNA, the CDR3 is TGTGCCAGCAGCTTAGGGCTAGCGGGAGGGCCAGTGGACTTC.

V is TRBV11-1 and J is TRBJ1-2; D ambiguous. Germline V gene data show CDR1 as SGHAT and CDR2 as FQDESV (reference sequence). The germline V and J ends were trimmed by 5 bases and 7 bases, with 20 bases remaining between them. The CDR3 contains 15 residues. CDR3 in DNA: TGTGCCAGCAGCCCAGTCGGAGGGTTCGTGGGTGGCTACACCTTC. This codes for CASSPVGGFVGGYTF.

A note on this clone: At one boundary the junction diverges from the germline segment, which might be a read error. The chain carries TRBV10-3 and TRBJ2-7; perhaps TRBD2 as D (5 bases). The CDR3 is 14 amino acids. The germline V gene has CDR1 ENHRY and CDR2 SYGVKD. The DNA of the CDR3 is TGCTCCGTGGCTAGCTCCCGAAACCTCTACGAGCAGTACTTC. It is translated as CSVASSRNLYEQYF.

This chain uses TRBV20-1 with TRBJ2-5; D not certain. Germline lookup yields CDR1 DFQATT and CDR2 SNEGSKA (reference sequence). This CDR3 has 11 residues. The germline V and J ends were trimmed by 8 bases and 4 bases, with 11 bases remaining between them. CDR3 sequence: CSPHQRETQYF. For the CDR3, the DNA is TGCAGTCCTCATCAGCGAGAGACCCAGTACTTC.

The chain employs TRBV19 and TRBJ2-3; TRBD1 aligns across 8 bases. Per germline, CDR1 LNHDA and CDR2 SQIVND (reference sequence). The CDR3 runs to 16 residues. The trim removed 0 bases at V and 3 bases at J, leaving 5 bases unmatched. The CDR3 nucleotides read TGTGCCAGTAGTATAGATCGAGACAGGGGTACAGATACGCAGTATTTT. Translated, it gives CASSIDRDRGTDTQYF.

The gene calls are TRBV10-3 and TRBJ2-5; the D gene is possibly TRBD1 (6 bases). V was shortened by 4 bases and J by 5 bases, with 8 bases between the two germline ends. This CDR3 is built from 12 residues. CDR1 is ENHRY and CDR2 is SYGVKD in the germline V gene. CDR3 nucleotides: TGTGCCATCAGTGTAACAGGGGAGACCCAGTACTTC. Translated: CAISVTGETQYF.

CDR3 amino acids: CASSSSWTGSSYEQYF. CDR3 DNA: TGCGCCAGCAGCTCGAGCTGGACAGGTAGCTCCTACGAGCAGTACTTC. The chain links TRBV5-1 to TRBJ2-7; 7 bases map to TRBD1. The CDR3 consists of 16 residues. V was clipped by 3 bases and J by 0 bases; unmatched bases: 9. The germline V gene has CDR1 SGHRS and CDR2 YFSETQ. Together with reference TRBV5-1 and TRBJ2-7, the CDR3 gives the full variable domain: KAGVTQTPRYLIKTRGQQVTLSCSPISGHRSVSWYQQTPGQGLQFLFEYFSETQRNKGNFPGRFSGRQFSNSRSEMNVSTLELGDSALYLCASSSSWTGSSYEQYFGPGTRLTVT.

This clone was counted once. The rearrangement joins TRBV28 to TRBJ1-5, with 11 bases matching TRBD1. Trimming at V came to 5 bases and at J to 2 bases, leaving 2 bases not matched to a gene. The CDR3 is 15 amino acids. CDR1 is MDHEN, CDR2 SYDVKM, per germline. The DNA for the CDR3 is TGTGCCAGCAGTGGACAGGGGGCCGGCAATCAGCCCCAGCATTTT. This translates into CASSGQGAGNQPQHF.

This sequence joins TRBV18 and TRBJ1-1; D gene ambiguous. The germline V gene has CDR1 KGHSH and CDR2 LQKENI. The length of the CDR3 is 18 residues. The V and J ends lost 3 bases and 1 base respectively, with 21 bases between them. Here the CDR3 reads CASSPSTISGLRNTEAFF. The CDR3 coding sequence is TGTGCCAGCTCACCGTCGACGATCTCGGGATTACGGAACACTGAAGCTTTCTTT.

The chain links TRBV7-2 to TRBJ1-5; D not resolved. The germline V gene encodes CDR1 SGHTA and CDR2 FQGNSA. Trimming removed 5 bases at V and 3 bases at J, with 8 bases between. The CDR3 loop spans 13 amino acids. The DNA of the CDR3 is TGTGCCAGCAGCCGAGACGCCAATCAGCCCCAGCATTTT. Its protein is CASSRDANQPQHF. The full variable domain, completed using reference TRBV7-2 and TRBJ1-5, is GAGVSQSPSNKVTEKGKDVELRCDPISGHTALYWYRQSLGQGLEFLIYFQGNSAPDKSGLPSDRFSAERTGGSVSTLTIQRTQQEDSAVYLCASSRDANQPQHFGDGTRLSIL.